The 14 T cell receptor beta chains in this list originate from one sample, sequenced in a study of blood T cell repertoires in COVID-19. TCRdb keeps only in-frame clones here, not all; method: immunoSEQ multiplex PCR. The table lists under 250,000 clones, about 91% of them singletons. Input material: peripheral blood. Source of these receptors: a woman aged 40-49 years with acute or convalescent COVID-19.

The V call is TRBV11-2, the J call TRBJ1-1, with D perhaps matching TRBD1 (6 bases). Germline lookup yields CDR1 SGHAT and CDR2 FQNNGV. This CDR3 has 15 amino acids. Trimming removed 3 bases at V and 0 bases at J, with 11 bases between. CDR3 in amino acids: CASSLTGGMNTEAFF. CDR3 sequence (DNA): TGTGCCAGCAGCTTGACAGGAGGAATGAACACTGAAGCTTTCTTT.

V and J are TRBV28 and TRBJ1-1; D gene unclear. V was trimmed by 2 bases and J by 9 bases, leaving 10 bases between them. CDR1 and CDR2 (germline): MDHEN, SYDVKM. This CDR3 is built from 12 residues. The DNA of the CDR3 is TGTGCCAGCAGTTTAGGTCGGGTTCAAGCTTTCTTT. It codes for CASSLGRVQAFF. Based on the CDR3 plus reference TRBV28 and TRBJ1-1, the full variable domain is DVKVTQSSRYLVKRTGEKVFLECVQDMDHENMFWYRQDPGLGLRLIYFSYDVKMKEKGDIPEGYSVSREKKERFSLILESASTNQTSMYLCASSLGRVQAFFGQGTRLTVV.

This clone was seen a single time. The J gene is TRBJ2-7, the V gene TRBV10-2, with D possibly being TRBD1 (5 bases). V gave up 3 bases and J gave up 6 bases, with 9 bases separating them. Per germline, CDR1 WSHSY and CDR2 SAAADI. There are 12 residues in the CDR3. This chain's CDR3 is CASSESTVEQYV. CDR3 DNA sequence: TGCGCCAGCAGTGAATCGACAGTCGAGCAGTACGTC.

This chain joins TRBV4-1 and TRBJ2-5; 8 bases align to TRBD2. Trimming removed 1 base from V and 6 bases from J; junction bases left unmatched: 10. The length of the CDR3 is 16 residues. Germline loops: CDR1 MGHRA, CDR2 YSYEKL. The CDR3 DNA is TGCGCCAGCAGCCAAGTCAACGGGGGGGCCGGAAAGACCCAGTACTTC. Translating it yields CASSQVNGGAGKTQYF.

The V gene is TRBV2, the J gene TRBJ2-7; TRBD2 aligns across 8 bases. Germline lookup yields CDR1 SNHLY and CDR2 FYNNEI. This CDR3 spans 12 amino acids. J gave up 4 bases and V 11 bases, and 7 bases lay outside the gene matches. CDR3: CAGGLGGYEQYV. DNA of the CDR3: TGTGCCGGGGGACTAGGGGGGTACGAGCAGTACGTC.

The gene calls are TRBV5-6 and TRBJ1-6; tentative D call: TRBD1 (5 bases). The CDR3 runs 15 residues. Trimming took 6 bases from V and 2 from J, leaving 12 bases between them. The germline gives CDR1 SGHDT, CDR2 YYEEEE. The CDR3: CASTPRQTYNSPLHF. Here the CDR3 DNA reads TGTGCCAGCACCCCGAGACAGACCTATAATTCACCCCTCCACTTT.

This rearrangement joins TRBV6-1 to TRBJ2-7; 8 bases agree with TRBD1. V was clipped by 0 bases and J by 0 bases; unmatched bases: 7. Germline CDR1 and CDR2: MNHNS and SASEGT. CDR3 length: 17 residues. CDR3 bases: TGTGCCAGCAGTGAAGCTTGGTGGCAGGGGGCCTCCTACGAGCAGTACGTC. Amino acids: CASSEAWWQGASYEQYV.

The rearrangement uses TRBV30 and TRBJ1-2; a weak D match, TRBD1 (6 bases). V lost 3 bases to trimming and J lost 7 bases, with 21 bases between them. Germline loops: CDR1 GTSNPN, CDR2 SVGIG (reference sequence). The CDR3 is 15 residues long. The CDR3 DNA reads TGTGCCTGGAGAAGTTGGGAGAGGGGGGGAGGTGGCTACACCTTC. It specifies CAWRSWERGGGGYTF.

V usage is TRBV18 and J usage is TRBJ1-4; no definite D call. This CDR3 comprises 16 residues. Germline V gene lookup returns CDR1 KGHSH and CDR2 LQKENI. V was shortened by 0 bases and J by 8 bases, with 16 bases between the two germline ends. CDR3 loop: CASSPPGSTLREKLFF. In nucleotides, the CDR3 is TGTGCCAGCTCACCACCAGGGAGCACCTTGCGGGAAAAACTGTTTTTT. Supplemented by reference TRBV18 and TRBJ1-4, the full variable domain reads NAGVMQNPRHLVRRRGQEARLRCSPMKGHSHVYWYRQLPEEGLKFMVYLQKENIIDESGMPKERFSAEFPKEGPSILRIQQVVRGDSAAYFCASSPPGSTLREKLFFGSGTQLSVL.

The chain employs TRBV7-8 and TRBJ2-3, with 10 bases fitting TRBD2. From germline, CDR1 is SGHVS and CDR2 FQNEAQ. V trimming: 1 base; J trimming: 3 bases; junction bases outside the gene matches: 7. The CDR3 is made up of 17 amino acids. CDR3 amino acids: CASSLVSSGGETDTQYF. In nucleotides, the CDR3 is TGTGCCAGCAGCTTAGTTTCTAGCGGGGGTGAGACAGATACGCAGTATTTT.

The J gene is TRBJ1-2, the V gene TRBV29-1, with D possibly being TRBD1 (6 bases). V shed 6 bases and J shed 8 bases, with 25 bases lying between them. Germline CDR1 SQVTM, CDR2 ANQGSEA. The CDR3 is 15 amino acids. The CDR3, as DNA: TGCAGCGTCCTGTCCGGCGGACAGCCATCGCAGGGCTACACCTTC. Translating gives CSVLSGGQPSQGYTF.

This chain links TRBV11-3 with TRBJ2-5, with a tentative D call TRBD1 (7 bases). The CDR3 length is 16 residues. Trimming shortened V by 5 bases and J by 3 bases, and 19 bases separated the two germline ends. Germline V gives CDR1 SGHNT, CDR2 YENEEA. The CDR3 region is CASSPTDSRGEETQYF. CDR3 sequence (DNA): TGTGCCAGCAGCCCTACCGATAGCAGGGGGGAAGAGACCCAGTACTTC.

This sequence joins TRBV28 and TRBJ2-3; TRBD2 aligns across 10 bases. Germline assignment: CDR1 MDHEN and CDR2 SYDVKM. This CDR3 is built from 15 residues. V lost 5 bases to trimming and J lost 3 bases; unmatched junction nucleotides: 5. In DNA, the CDR3 is TGTGCCAGCAGTGTTCTAGCGGGGGCAACAGATACGCAGTATTTT. Its translation: CASSVLAGATDTQYF.

This clone was counted once. The genes are TRBV28 and TRBJ1-5; D possibly corresponds to TRBD1 (6 bases). This CDR3 has 16 amino acids. Germline values: CDR1 MDHEN, CDR2 SYDVKM. V was shortened by 6 bases and J by 5 bases, with 20 bases between the two germline ends. This CDR3 is CASRPGEGGIYQPQHF. In DNA, the CDR3 is TGTGCCAGCAGACCAGGGGAAGGAGGAATTTATCAGCCCCAGCATTTT.